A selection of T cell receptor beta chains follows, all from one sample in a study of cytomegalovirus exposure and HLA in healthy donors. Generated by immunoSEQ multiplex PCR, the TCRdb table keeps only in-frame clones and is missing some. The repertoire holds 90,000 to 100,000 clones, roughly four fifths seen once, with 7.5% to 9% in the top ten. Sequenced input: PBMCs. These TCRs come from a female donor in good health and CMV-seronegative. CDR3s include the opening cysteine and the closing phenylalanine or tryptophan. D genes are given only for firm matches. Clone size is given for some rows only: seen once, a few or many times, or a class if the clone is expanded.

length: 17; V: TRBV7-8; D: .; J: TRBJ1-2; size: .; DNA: TGTGCCAGCAGCTCCCCGCGGGGAGGGGCGGTAAACTATGGCTACACCTTC; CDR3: CASSSPRGGAVNYGYTF
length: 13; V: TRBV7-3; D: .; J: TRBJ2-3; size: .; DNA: TGTGCCAGCAGCTCAGCGAGCACAGATACGCAGTATTTT; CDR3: CASSSASTDTQYF
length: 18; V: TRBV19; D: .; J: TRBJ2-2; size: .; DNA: TGTGCCAGTAGTCCCAGAGGAGTCGGGGGGCATAGCACCGGGGAGCTGTTTTTT; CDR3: CASSPRGVGGHSTGELFF
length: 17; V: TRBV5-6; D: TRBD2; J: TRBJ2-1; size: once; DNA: TGTGCCAGCAGCTACGAACTAAGCGGGAGTTTAATGAATGAGCAGTTCTTC; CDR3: CASSYELSGSLMNEQFF
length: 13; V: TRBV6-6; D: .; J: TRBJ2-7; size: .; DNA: TGTGCCAGCGGGTACCCCCGGGGAAACGAGCAGTACTTC; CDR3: CASGYPRGNEQYF
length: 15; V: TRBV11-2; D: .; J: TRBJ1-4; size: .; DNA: TGTGCCAGCAGCACCACTGTTCCTTCAAATGAAAAACTGTTTTTT; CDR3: CASSTTVPSNEKLFF
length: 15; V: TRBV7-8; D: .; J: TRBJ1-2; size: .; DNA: TGTGCCAGCAGCTCTCCCGGGACACTCCAGGGCGGCTACACCTTC; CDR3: CASSSPGTLQGGYTF
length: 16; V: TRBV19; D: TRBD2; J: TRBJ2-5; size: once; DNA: TGTGCCAGTAGTATTGGACTAGCGGGAGGCCAAGAGACCCAGTACTTC; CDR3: CASSIGLAGGQETQYF
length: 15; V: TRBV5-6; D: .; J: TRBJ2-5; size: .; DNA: TGTGCCAGCAGCACTAAACCAGCCGGCCGGGAGACCCAGTACTTC; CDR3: CASSTKPAGRETQYF
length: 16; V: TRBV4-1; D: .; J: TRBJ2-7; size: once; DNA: TGCGCCAGCAGCCAAGAGGGGCTCTTGAGCTCCTACGAGCAGTACTTC; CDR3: CASSQEGLLSSYEQYF
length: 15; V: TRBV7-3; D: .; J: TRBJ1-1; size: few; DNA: TGTGCCAGCAGCTTACACGGCGGTGCTAACACTGAAGCTTTCTTT; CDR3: CASSLHGGANTEAFF
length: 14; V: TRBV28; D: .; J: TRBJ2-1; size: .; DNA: TGTGCCAGCATACAGGCGGGGTCCTACAATGAGCAGTTCTTC; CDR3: CASIQAGSYNEQFF
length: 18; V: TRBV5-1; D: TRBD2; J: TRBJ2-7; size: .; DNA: TGCGCCAGCAGCTTCTGGACTAGCGGGAGGGGGTTGTCCTACGAGCAGTACTTC; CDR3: CASSFWTSGRGLSYEQYF
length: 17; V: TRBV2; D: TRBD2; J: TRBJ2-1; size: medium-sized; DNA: TGTGCCAGCAGCAGGACTAGCGGGAGCCTTTTCGACAATGAGCAGTTCTTC; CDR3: CASSRTSGSLFDNEQFF
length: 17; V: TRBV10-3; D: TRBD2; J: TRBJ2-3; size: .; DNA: TGTGCCATCAGACCGGTAGGAGGGCGGGAGGCGACAGATACGCAGTATTTT; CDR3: CAIRPVGGREATDTQYF
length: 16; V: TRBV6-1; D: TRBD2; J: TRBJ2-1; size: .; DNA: TGTGCCAGCAGTGCTGACCTAGCGGGAGGGCCGGATGAGCAGTTCTTC; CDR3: CASSADLAGGPDEQFF
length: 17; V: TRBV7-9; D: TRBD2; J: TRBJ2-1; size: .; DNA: TGTTCCAGCAGCTTTAGTCGTCGGCTAGCGGGAGTCAATGAGCAGTTCTTC; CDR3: CSSSFSRRLAGVNEQFF
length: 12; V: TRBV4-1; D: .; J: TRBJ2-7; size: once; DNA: TGCGCCAGCAGCCAATTTCGTGACGAGCAGTACTTC; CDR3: CASSQFRDEQYF
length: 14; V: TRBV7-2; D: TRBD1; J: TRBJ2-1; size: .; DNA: TGTGCCAGCAACCAGGGACAGAGTTACAATGAGCAGTTCTTC; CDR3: CASNQGQSYNEQFF
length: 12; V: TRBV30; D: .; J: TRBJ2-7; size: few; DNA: TGTGCCTGGAGTACTAGCTATTACGAGCAGTACTTC; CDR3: CAWSTSYYEQYF
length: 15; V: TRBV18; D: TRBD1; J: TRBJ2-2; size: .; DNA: TGTGCCAGTTCCTCAGGGGGCCGGAACACCGGGGAGCTGTTTTTT; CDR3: CASSSGGRNTGELFF
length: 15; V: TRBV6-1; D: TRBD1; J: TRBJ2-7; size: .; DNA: TGTGCCAGCAGTGGGAAGAGACAGGGATCCTACGAGCAGTACTTC; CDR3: CASSGKRQGSYEQYF
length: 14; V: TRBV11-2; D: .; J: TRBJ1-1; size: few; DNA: TGTGCCAGCAGCTTATATTCTGGCGGGACTGAAGCTTTCTTT; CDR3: CASSLYSGGTEAFF
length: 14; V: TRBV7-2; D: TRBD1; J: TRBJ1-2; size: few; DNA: TGTGCCAGCAGCTTCGGACAGGGCGGGTATGGCTACACCTTC; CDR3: CASSFGQGGYGYTF
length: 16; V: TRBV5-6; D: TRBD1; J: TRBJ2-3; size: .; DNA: TGTGCCAGCAGCTTGGAAGGGACAGGGCGGTGGGATACGCAGTATTTT; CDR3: CASSLEGTGRWDTQYF
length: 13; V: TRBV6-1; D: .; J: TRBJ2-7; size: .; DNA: TGTGCCAGCAGTGAAAGGGGCTCCTACGAGCAGTACTTC; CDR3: CASSERGSYEQYF
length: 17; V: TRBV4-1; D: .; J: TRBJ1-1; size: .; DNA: TGCGCCAGCAGCCAAGAGGTGGAAAGGGAGCAGGACACTGAAGCTTTCTTT; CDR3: CASSQEVEREQDTEAFF
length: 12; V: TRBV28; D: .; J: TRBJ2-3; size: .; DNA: TGTGCCAGCAGTCTTAGCGCCGATACGCAGTATTTT; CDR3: CASSLSADTQYF
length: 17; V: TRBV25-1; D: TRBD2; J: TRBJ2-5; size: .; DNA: TGTGCCAGCAGTGATCTAGCGGGAGGGCCCCGCGGGGAGACCCAGTACTTC; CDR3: CASSDLAGGPRGETQYF
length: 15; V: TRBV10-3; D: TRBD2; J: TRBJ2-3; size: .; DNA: TGTGCCATCAGTGGCAGTAGCGGGATGACAGATACGCAGTATTTT; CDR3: CAISGSSGMTDTQYF
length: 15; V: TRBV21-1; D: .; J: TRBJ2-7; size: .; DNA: TGTGCCAGCACCGCGGGACTAGCGGGAGTTCGTGAGCAGTACTTC; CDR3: CASTAGLAGVREQYF
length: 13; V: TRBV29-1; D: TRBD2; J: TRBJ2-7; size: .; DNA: TGCAGCGTTGGGACTAGCGCTACCTACGAGCAGTACTTC; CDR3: CSVGTSATYEQYF
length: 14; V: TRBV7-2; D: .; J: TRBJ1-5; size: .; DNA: TGTGCCAGCAGCTACGAACATAGCAATCAGCCCCAGCATTTT; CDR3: CASSYEHSNQPQHF
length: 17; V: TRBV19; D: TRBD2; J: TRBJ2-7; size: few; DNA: TGTGCCAGTAGTACCAACGGACTAGCGGTCCGCTCCTACGAGCAGTACTTC; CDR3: CASSTNGLAVRSYEQYF
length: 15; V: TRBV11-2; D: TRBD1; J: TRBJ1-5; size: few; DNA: TGTGCCAGCAGTATAGGGGGCAGGGGGGCTCAGCCCCAGCATTTT; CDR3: CASSIGGRGAQPQHF
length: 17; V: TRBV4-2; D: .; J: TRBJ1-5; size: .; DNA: TGTGCCAGCAGCCAAGTCATACCAGGGGCGGGGGATCAGCCCCAGCATTTT; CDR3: CASSQVIPGAGDQPQHF
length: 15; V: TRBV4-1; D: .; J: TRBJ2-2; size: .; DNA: TGCGCCAGCAGCCGGTCAGGGGCTGGCACCGGGGAGCTGTTTTTT; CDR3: CASSRSGAGTGELFF
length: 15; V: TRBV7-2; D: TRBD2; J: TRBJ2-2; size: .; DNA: TGTGCCAGCAGCTTAGGAAGCGGGAGGACCGGGGAGCTGTTTTTT; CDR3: CASSLGSGRTGELFF
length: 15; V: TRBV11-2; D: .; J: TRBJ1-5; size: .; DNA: TGTGCCAGCAGCTTACAGGGATATAGCAATCAGCCCCAGCATTTT; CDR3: CASSLQGYSNQPQHF
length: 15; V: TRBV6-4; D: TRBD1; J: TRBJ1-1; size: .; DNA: TGTGCCAGCAGTGACTCAACAGGGGGCAAGACTGAAGCTTTCTTT; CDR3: CASSDSTGGKTEAFF
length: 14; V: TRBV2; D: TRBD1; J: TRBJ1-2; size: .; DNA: TGTGCCAGCAGAAGGGACAGGGGGGACTATGGCTACACCTTC; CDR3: CASRRDRGDYGYTF
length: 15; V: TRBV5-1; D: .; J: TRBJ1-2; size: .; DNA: TGCGCCAGCAGCTTCCCCACAGGGTTTAACTATGGCTACACCTTC; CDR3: CASSFPTGFNYGYTF
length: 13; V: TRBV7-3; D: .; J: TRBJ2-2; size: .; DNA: TGTGCCAGCAGCTCACAGGGTTCCGGGGAGCTGTTTTTT; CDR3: CASSSQGSGELFF
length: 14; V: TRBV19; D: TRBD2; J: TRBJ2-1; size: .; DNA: TGTGCCAGTAGTATGGGACTAGCGGGAAATGAGCAGTTCTTC; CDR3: CASSMGLAGNEQFF
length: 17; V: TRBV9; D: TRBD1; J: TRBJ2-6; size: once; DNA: TGTGCCAGCAGCGGACGACAGGGCCCCTCTGGGGCCAACGTCCTGACTTTC; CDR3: CASSGRQGPSGANVLTF
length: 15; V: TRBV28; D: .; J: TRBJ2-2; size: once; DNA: TGTGCCAGCAGAATAGGACAGAAGAACACCGGGGAGCTGTTTTTT; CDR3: CASRIGQKNTGELFF
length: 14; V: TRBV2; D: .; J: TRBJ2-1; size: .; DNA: TGTGCCAGCCGGGCGGGGATAACCTACAATGAGCAGTTCTTC; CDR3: CASRAGITYNEQFF
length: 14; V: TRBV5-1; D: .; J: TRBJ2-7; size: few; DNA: TGCGCCAGCAGCTCCCTTCCCGGGGTAGCAGAGCAGTACTTC; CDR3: CASSSLPGVAEQYF
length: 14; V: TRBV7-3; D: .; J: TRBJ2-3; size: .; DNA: TGTGCCAGCAGCTTAGGCTCCAGGGGAGATACGCAGTATTTT; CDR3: CASSLGSRGDTQYF
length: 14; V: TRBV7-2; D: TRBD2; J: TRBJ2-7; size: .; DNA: TGTGCCAGTACCCGACTAGCGGGAACATACGAGCAGTACTTC; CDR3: CASTRLAGTYEQYF
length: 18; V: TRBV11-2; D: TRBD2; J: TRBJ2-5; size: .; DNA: TGTGCCAGCAGCTTAGATTCCCGACTAGCGGGGCTCCAAGAGACCCAGTACTTC; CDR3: CASSLDSRLAGLQETQYF
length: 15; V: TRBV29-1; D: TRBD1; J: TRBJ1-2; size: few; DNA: TGCAGCGTTCAGACACCAGGGGGCGTTAACTATGGCTACACCTTC; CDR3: CSVQTPGGVNYGYTF
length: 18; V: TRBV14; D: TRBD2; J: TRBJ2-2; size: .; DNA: TGTGCCAGCAGCTATATGGGACTAGCGGGAGTTAACACCGGGGAGCTGTTTTTT; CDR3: CASSYMGLAGVNTGELFF
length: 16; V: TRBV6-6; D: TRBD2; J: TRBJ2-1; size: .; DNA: TGTGCCAGCAGTTACTCTGGCGGGAGAGGGGACAATGAGCAGTTCTTC; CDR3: CASSYSGGRGDNEQFF
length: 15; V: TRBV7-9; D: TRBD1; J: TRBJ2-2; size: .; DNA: TGTGCCAGCAGCTTAAGAGACAGGGTGGCCGGGGAGCTGTTTTTT; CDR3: CASSLRDRVAGELFF